A single count supports the clone carrying this TCR beta chain. Antigen unknown. Using immunoSEQ multiplex PCR, the repertoire was profiled, and TCRdb retains in-frame clones only, with some absent. The sample holds tens of thousands of clones, about 84% seen once. This specimen comes from a study of T cell responses to AZD1222 COVID-19 vaccine. Study background: The study pooled second doses at about 4 or about 12 weeks.

V shed 4 bases and J shed 6 bases, with 25 bases lying between them. This CDR3 contains 18 residues. The germline CDR1 and CDR2 sequences are LNHDA and SQIVND (reference sequence). Points from the study as a whole: It was only a handful of AZD1222 recipients who were seropositive at baseline. Mapped onto spike, vaccine-associated CD4 TCRs spanned it and were dominant at 160-218 and 743-854.

The chain carries TRBV19 and TRBJ2-1, with D perhaps TRBD2 (6 bases). The sequencing used peripheral blood, collected on day 0 of AZD1222 vaccination. The TCR was taken from an adult in good health. The CDR3 bases are TGTGCCAGTAGTAAGCCGGGACTCCCTGCGCAAAGGGGCAATGAGCAGTTCTTC. Translation: CASSKPGLPAQRGNEQFF.